This T cell receptor beta chain is drawn from a study of blood T cell repertoires in COVID-19. For the study at large: Italy, Spain and the United States were the sources of the convalescent and acute COVID-19 samples. Sources were T cells, B-cell-depleted T cells, or PBMCs; the material itself was cDNA or gDNA.

V shed 8 bases, J shed 6 bases, and the junction held 12 bases outside the gene matches. The germline V gene encodes CDR1 LNHDA and CDR2 SQIVND (reference sequence). The CDR3 loop spans 15 amino acids. As handled by the study authors: For nucleated cells, counts were estimated from reference gene primer amplification. Libraries were prepared by immunoSEQ multiplex PCR; TCRdb keeps only in-frame clonotypes and omits some of them. The V and J calls and the clone size are those of that table, but D and trimming were determined from the DNA. The profile shows under 250,000 clones, more than 65% of them singletons.

The rearrangement links TRBV19 to TRBJ2-2; TRBD1 matches at 7 bases. Sequencing was done on a sample of peripheral blood. The sequence derives from a woman aged 80 or over with acute or convalescent COVID-19. CDR3 sequence: CASFPGGKWAGELFF. The CDR3 region has the DNA TGTGCCAGTTTCCCAGGGGGTAAATGGGCCGGGGAGCTGTTTTTT.